This T cell receptor (beta chain) emerged from a study of T cells in Graves' hyperthyroidism and ophthalmopathy. Study-level findings and limits: Separating ophthalmopathy from stable hyperthyroidism was achieved by a 13 V-J model.

The CDR3 has 14 residues. V was clipped by 5 bases and J by 3 bases; unmatched bases: 6. Germline V gives CDR1 MRHNA, CDR2 SNTAGT. Researchers took RNA transcripts and amplified the TCR beta CDR3 regions from them. First-round RT-PCR targeting the TCR CDR3 was performed with the HTBI primer set. TCRdb fed the multiplex PCR reads into MiXCR, producing one record per CDR3 protein. The data hold hundreds of thousands of distinct CDR3 sequences, with around 40% observed a single time. No progression to ophthalmopathy during 18 months of follow-up defined stable disease. Uncontrolled infection, other autoimmune disease, pregnancy and lactation each barred patients from inclusion. This clonotype was detected only a few times. Its specificity is unknown.

The source of this sequence is a woman between 35 and 50 years old with Graves' hyperthyroidism. Sequencing used blood. The chain couples TRBV6-4 to TRBJ2-5; TRBD1 matches at 7 bases. The CDR3 is CASSYVTGEETQYF. In DNA, the CDR3 is TGTGCCAGCAGTTACGTAACAGGGGAAGAGACCCAGTACTTC.